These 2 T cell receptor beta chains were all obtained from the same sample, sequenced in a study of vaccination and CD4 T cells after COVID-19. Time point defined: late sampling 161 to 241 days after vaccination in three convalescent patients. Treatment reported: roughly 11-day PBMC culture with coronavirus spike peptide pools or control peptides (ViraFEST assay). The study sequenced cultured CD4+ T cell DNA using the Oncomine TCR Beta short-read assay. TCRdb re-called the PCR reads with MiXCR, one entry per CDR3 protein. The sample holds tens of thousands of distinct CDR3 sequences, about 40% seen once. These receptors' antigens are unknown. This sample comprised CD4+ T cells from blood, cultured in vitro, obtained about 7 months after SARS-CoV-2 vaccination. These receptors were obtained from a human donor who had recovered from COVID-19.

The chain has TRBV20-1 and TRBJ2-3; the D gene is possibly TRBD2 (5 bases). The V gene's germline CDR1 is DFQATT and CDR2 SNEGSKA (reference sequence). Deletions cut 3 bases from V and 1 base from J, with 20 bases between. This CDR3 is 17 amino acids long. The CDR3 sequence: CSASHQSGNIRTDTQYF. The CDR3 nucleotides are TGCAGTGCTAGTCACCAATCCGGGAACATTCGCACAGATACGCAGTATTTT.

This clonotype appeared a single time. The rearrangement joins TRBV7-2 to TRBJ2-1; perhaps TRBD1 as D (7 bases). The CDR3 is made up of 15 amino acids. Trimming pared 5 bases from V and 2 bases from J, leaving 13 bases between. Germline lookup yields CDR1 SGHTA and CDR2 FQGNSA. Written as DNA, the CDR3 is TGTGCCAGCAGCCCCGGAGGGGGCGCCTACAATGAGCAGTTCTTC. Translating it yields CASSPGGGAYNEQFF.